These 21 T cell receptor beta chains came from one sample sequenced in a study of blood T cell repertoires in COVID-19. TCRdb's table, derived via immunoSEQ multiplex PCR, lists solely in-frame clones and lacks some. The table includes roughly 150,000 clones, approximately 80% detected once. The material sequenced was PBMCs or T cells enriched from blood (not recorded which). The receptor source for this set is a man aged 35 to 55 who had recovered from COVID-19.

The rearrangement uses TRBV5-1 and TRBJ2-3, with 7 positions matching TRBD2. Germline V gives CDR1 SGHRS, CDR2 YFSETQ. The CDR3 covers 14 residues. V lost 5 bases, J lost 6 bases, and 9 bases stayed unmatched. CDR3 nucleotide sequence: TGCGCCAGCAGACTGGCGGGGGACCTCGATACGCAGTATTTT. It specifies CASRLAGDLDTQYF.

The rearrangement joins TRBV4-1 to TRBJ1-2; 11 bases map to TRBD1. The CDR3 covers 17 residues. Trimming cost V 0 bases and J 4 bases; bases outside gene matches: 7. Germline V gives CDR1 MGHRA, CDR2 YSYEKL. The CDR3 loop reads CASSQDGRTGGAYGYTF. The CDR3 DNA reads as TGCGCCAGCAGCCAAGATGGGAGGACAGGGGGCGCCTATGGCTACACCTTC.

The chain carries TRBV6-1 and TRBJ1-5; D ambiguous. The CDR3 extends over 16 amino acids. Trimming stripped 3 bases from V and 0 bases from J, with 12 bases between. Germline CDR1 is MNHNS and CDR2 is SASEGT. In DNA form, the CDR3 reads TGTGCCAGCAGTGAGAGCGGTCAGTATAGCAATCAGCCCCAGCATTTT. Its translation is CASSESGQYSNQPQHF.

V usage is TRBV30 and J usage is TRBJ2-1; 13 bases align to TRBD2. V lost 3 bases, J lost 6 bases, and 11 bases stayed unmatched. The CDR3 spans 17 residues. Germline-derived CDR1 and CDR2 are GTSNPN and SVGIG (reference sequence). The CDR3 DNA is TGTGCCTGGAGCAGTGGACTGACTAGCGGGGGGTCCAATGAGCAGTTCTTC. It specifies CAWSSGLTSGGSNEQFF.

V is TRBV19 and J is TRBJ1-5; a possible D gene is TRBD1 (6 bases). This CDR3 is built from 15 residues. V dropped 3 bases and J dropped 5 bases, with 14 bases sitting between them. Germline V gene sequence: CDR1 LNHDA, CDR2 SQIVND (reference sequence). CDR3 coding DNA: TGTGCCAGTAGTATGGACAGCGATTTCTATCAGCCCCAGCATTTT. As protein: CASSMDSDFYQPQHF.

This clone showed up just once. The rearrangement uses TRBV3-1 (or the pseudogene TRBV3-2) and TRBJ1-1; 12 bases match TRBD1. The CDR3 has 15 amino acids. Germline assignment: CDR1 LGHDT and CDR2 YNNKEL (reference sequence). V shed 1 base and J 11 bases; nucleotides not matched to a gene: 8. This CDR3 reads CASSQAGGQGARAFF. The CDR3 DNA reads TGTGCCAGCAGCCAAGCTGGGGGACAGGGGGCGCGGGCTTTCTTT.

V is TRBV4-1 and J is TRBJ1-5; D not resolved. Germline CDR1 is MGHRA and CDR2 is YSYEKL. V lost 2 bases to trimming and J lost 4 bases, with 9 bases between them. There are 14 residues in the CDR3. The CDR3 DNA sequence: TGCGCCAGCAGCCAATGGCAAAGTAATCAGCCCCAGCATTTT. Translating gives CASSQWQSNQPQHF.

The rearrangement links TRBV7-6 to TRBJ2-1, with 13 bases aligning to TRBD2. The germline CDR1 and CDR2 sequences are SGHVS and FNYEAQ. The CDR3 contains 18 residues. J lost 1 base, V lost 5 bases, and 8 bases had no gene match. Here the CDR3 DNA reads TGTGCCAGCAGCAGCCTACTAGCGGGGGGGGTGTCCTACAATGAGCAGTTCTTC. Amino acid sequence: CASSSLLAGGVSYNEQFF.

The chain couples TRBV3-1 (or the pseudogene TRBV3-2) to TRBJ2-3; D is ambiguous. CDR1 is LGHDT and CDR2 is YNNKEL in the germline V gene (reference sequence). This CDR3 comprises 13 residues. V was trimmed by 4 bases and J by 0 bases, leaving 5 bases between them. The CDR3 is CASSRASTDTQYF. The CDR3 nucleotides are TGTGCCAGCAGCCGGGCGAGCACAGATACGCAGTATTTT.

The CDR3 nucleotides are TGTGCCAGCAGCAGACGACAGGAAGTATACTCTGGGGCCAACGTCCTGACTTTC. Translation: CASSRRQEVYSGANVLTF. V usage is TRBV9 and J usage is TRBJ2-6, with a tentative D call TRBD1 (6 bases). Trimming removed 4 bases from V and 0 bases from J, with 17 bases in between. Germline lookup yields CDR1 SGDLS and CDR2 YYNGEE. The CDR3 has 18 amino acids.

The rearrangement links TRBV7-3 to TRBJ2-3, with TRBD1 as a possible D gene (6 bases). V lost 5 bases, J lost 0 bases, and 12 bases lay in between. CDR3 length: 15 amino acids. Germline CDR1 reads SGHTA; CDR2 reads FQGTGA. CDR3 protein: CASSPTGLSTDTQYF. The CDR3 coding sequence is TGTGCCAGCAGCCCCACAGGGTTGAGCACAGATACGCAGTATTTT.

V is TRBV7-2 and J is TRBJ1-3; D remains ambiguous. This CDR3 comprises 14 residues. Trimming took 5 bases from V and 1 from J, leaving 9 bases between them. The germline gives CDR1 SGHTA, CDR2 FQGNSA. The CDR3 loop reads CASSTGISGNTIYF. The CDR3 coding sequence is TGTGCCAGCAGCACCGGGATTTCTGGAAACACCATATATTTT.

The rearrangement joins TRBV5-6 to TRBJ2-1, with a weak D call TRBD2 (5 bases). CDR1 and CDR2 from the germline V gene are SGHDT and YYEEEE. CDR3 length equals 12 residues. Trimming removed 0 bases at V and 8 bases at J, with 6 bases between. The CDR3 DNA reads TGTGCCAGCAGCTTGGTGGAGGATGAGCAGTTCTTC. Its translation is CASSLVEDEQFF. Based on the CDR3 plus reference TRBV5-6 and TRBJ2-1, the full variable domain is DAGVTQSPTHLIKTRGQQVTLRCSPKSGHDTVSWYQQALGQGPQFIFQYYEEEERQRGNFPDRFSGHQFPNYSSELNVNALLLGDSALYLCASSLVEDEQFFGPGTRLTVL.

This sequence joins TRBV6-5 and TRBJ1-2; no definite D call. Between the trimmed V and J ends, which lost 4 bases and 6 bases, there was a span of 12 bases. This CDR3 has 13 residues. CDR1 MNHEY and CDR2 SVGAGI come from the germline V gene. The CDR3: CASSSLRGNGYTF. CDR3 DNA sequence: TGTGCCAGCAGTTCCCTAAGAGGGAATGGCTACACCTTC.

The chain is built from TRBV5-1 and TRBJ2-3, with D possibly being TRBD2 (6 bases). This CDR3 contains 15 residues. V was clipped by 4 bases and J by 3 bases, with 15 bases between them. Germline V gives CDR1 SGHRS, CDR2 YFSETQ. CDR3 in amino acids: CASSQFGGVTDTQYF. DNA for the CDR3: TGCGCCAGCAGCCAGTTCGGCGGGGTAACAGATACGCAGTATTTT.

Here the CDR3 DNA reads TGTGCCAGCAGCTTGGGCAGGAATGAAAAACTGTTTTTT. It specifies CASSLGRNEKLFF. The gene calls are TRBV5-6 and TRBJ1-4; D is unresolved. The CDR3 totals 13 residues. Germline V gene sequence: CDR1 SGHDT, CDR2 YYEEEE. Trimming pared 0 bases from V and 5 bases from J, leaving 5 bases between.

This clone has just a few counts. This chain links TRBV10-1 with TRBJ1-2, with D perhaps matching TRBD1 (5 bases). CDR3 length: 13 amino acids. Trimming removed 3 bases at V and 6 bases at J, with 11 bases between. In germline, CDR1 is WNHNN, CDR2 SYGVQD (reference sequence). The CDR3 coding sequence is TGCGCCAGCAGTGAAGGGCAGGGTGATGGCTACACCTTC. Translation gives CASSEGQGDGYTF.

The V call is TRBV14, the J call TRBJ2-1; 12 nucleotides align to TRBD1. CDR1 SGHDN and CDR2 FVKESK come from the germline V gene. The CDR3 extends over 18 amino acids. V dropped 0 bases and J dropped 7; count of bases not matched to a gene: 10. CDR3 in DNA: TGTGCCAGCAGCCAAGATTTGGGGACAGGGGGCGTTAGGAATGAGCAGTTCTTC. Translating it yields CASSQDLGTGGVRNEQFF.

As for this clone: Within the sample, other DNA sequences also encode this same CDR3. The chain employs TRBV9 and TRBJ2-2; D is unresolved. The germline V and J ends were trimmed by 2 bases and 5 bases, with 7 bases remaining between them. This CDR3 region has 13 residues. CDR1 and CDR2 from the germline V gene are SGDLS and YYNGEE. In DNA, the CDR3 is TGTGCCAGCAGCGTTACTGTTACCGGGGAGCTGTTTTTT. This sequence encodes CASSVTVTGELFF.

The gene calls are TRBV7-9 and TRBJ1-3, with D hard to call. V lost 6 bases, J lost 1 base, and 4 bases lay in between. The CDR3 has 12 amino acids. Germline-derived CDR1 and CDR2 are SEHNR and FQNEAQ (reference sequence). In DNA, the CDR3 is TGTGCCAGCAGGACTTCTGGAAACACCATATATTTT. Its protein product is CASRTSGNTIYF.

The CDR3 here is CASSYRGRETQYF. The DNA for the CDR3 is TGTGCCAGCAGTTACAGGGGGCGAGAGACCCAGTACTTC. The chain employs TRBV2 and TRBJ2-5, with TRBD1 identical over 9 bases. CDR3 length equals 13 residues. J was trimmed by 4 bases and V by 5 bases; bases with no gene match: 2. CDR1 and CDR2 (germline): SNHLY, FYNNEI.